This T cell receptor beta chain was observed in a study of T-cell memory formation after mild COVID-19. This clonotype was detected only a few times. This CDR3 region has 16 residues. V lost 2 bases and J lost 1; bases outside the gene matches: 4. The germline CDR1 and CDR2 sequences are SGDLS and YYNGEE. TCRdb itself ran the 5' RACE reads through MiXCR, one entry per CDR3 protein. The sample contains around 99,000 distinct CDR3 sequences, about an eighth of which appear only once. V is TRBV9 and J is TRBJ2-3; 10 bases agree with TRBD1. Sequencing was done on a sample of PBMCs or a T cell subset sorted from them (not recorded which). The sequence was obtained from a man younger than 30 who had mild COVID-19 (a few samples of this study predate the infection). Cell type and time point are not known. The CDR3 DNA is TGTGCCAGCAGCGTCAGGACAGGGGGAGGCACAGATACGCAGTATTTT. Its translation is CASSVRTGGGTDTQYF.